The 23 T cell receptor beta chains below all came from one sample that was sequenced in a study of glioma-infiltrating T cells. Using RNA template, CDR3s of TCR alpha and beta were amplified with iRepertoire arm-PCR. One entry per CDR3 protein results from TCRdb running MiXCR on the multiplex PCR reads. The sample records about 200,000 distinct CDR3 sequences, 30% to 40% being singletons. The sequencing sample was made of glioma tissue, nonneoplastic brain tissue, or PBMCs (not recorded which). The receptor set was obtained from a human donor with low-grade glioma or glioblastoma, undergoing nonglioma brain surgery, or in good health (not recorded which).

This clonotype was counted at least ten times. This chain uses TRBV7-9 with TRBJ1-1; a weak D match, TRBD1 (6 bases). The germline V and J ends were trimmed by 5 bases and 4 bases, with 14 bases remaining between them. This CDR3 is built from 14 residues. Per germline, CDR1 SEHNR and CDR2 FQNEAQ (reference sequence). The CDR3 bases are TGTGCCAGCAGCCCCTTAGGGGGTCCCACTGAAGCTTTCTTT. Protein: CASSPLGGPTEAFF.

This chain connects TRBV30 to TRBJ2-1; 13 positions match TRBD2. Germline V CDR1 and CDR2: GTSNPN, SVGIG (reference sequence). J gave up 9 bases and V 5 bases, and 7 bases lay outside the gene matches. The CDR3 totals 14 residues. The CDR3 sequence: CAWGPGTSGTEQFF. CDR3 coding DNA: TGTGCCTGGGGACCCGGGACTAGCGGGACTGAGCAGTTCTTC.

Details on this clonotype: One junction end does not reproduce the germline sequence, and a read error may be involved. The J gene is TRBJ2-1, the V gene TRBV7-6, with TRBD1 identical over 7 bases. Germline CDR1 is SGHVS and CDR2 is FNYEAQ. The CDR3 is 16 amino acids. The CDR3 region has the DNA TGTGCTAGCAGACCCAGAACAGGGGAACGGGTCAATGAGCAGTTCTTC. Translation: CASRPRTGERVNEQFF. Drawing the rest from reference TRBV7-6 and TRBJ2-1, the complete variable domain is GAGVSQSPRYKVTKRGQDVALRCDPISGHVSLYWYRQALGQGPEFLTYFNYEAQQDKSGLPNDRFSAERPEGSISTLTIQRTEQRDSAMYRCASRPRTGERVNEQFFGPGTRLTVL.

This clonotype was seen more than once but under ten times. The chain uses TRBV10-3 and TRBJ2-5; 7 nucleotides line up with TRBD1. Germline lookup yields CDR1 ENHRY and CDR2 SYGVKD. The CDR3 is 11 residues long. With V trimmed by 10 bases and J by 3 bases, 2 bases remained unmatched. The CDR3 region is CATGQEETQYF. Written as DNA, the CDR3 is TGTGCCACAGGACAGGAAGAGACCCAGTACTTC.

The sample holds many counts of this clonotype. The chain uses TRBV6-2 or TRBV6-3 and TRBJ2-5; perhaps D is TRBD1 or TRBD2 (5 bases each). The CDR3 length is 14 residues. V was cut by 5 bases and J by 2 bases, with 12 bases left in between. Germline V gives CDR1 MNHEY, CDR2 SVGEGT. The CDR3 region is CASSPGTKQETQYF. The DNA of the CDR3 is TGTGCCAGCAGTCCCGGGACCAAACAAGAGACCCAGTACTTC.

This clonotype was observed at least ten times. The junction shows a germline mismatch at one end, possibly a read error. The chain joins TRBV7-7 to TRBJ2-5; D call uncertain. This CDR3 comprises 14 residues. The V gene's germline CDR1 is SSHAT and CDR2 FNYEAQ (reference sequence). Here the CDR3 reads CASSATFPPETQYF. CDR3 sequence (DNA): TGTGCTAGCAGCGCGACCTTCCCCCCAGAGACCCAGTACTTC.

This clonotype was seen at least ten times. The gene calls are TRBV20-1 and TRBJ1-6, with TRBD1 identical over 7 bases. Germline V gene sequence: CDR1 DFQATT, CDR2 SNEGSKA (reference sequence). The CDR3 has 15 amino acids. Trimming at V came to 6 bases and at J to 3 bases, leaving 8 bases not matched to a gene. CDR3 sequence reads: CSARLGTDYNSPLHF. Written as DNA, the CDR3 is TGCAGTGCCAGACTTGGGACAGACTATAATTCACCCCTCCACTTT.

This chain uses TRBV4-3 with TRBJ2-5, with D possibly called TRBD1 or TRBD2 (5 bases each). The CDR3 runs to 15 residues. The V gene lost 3 bases and the J gene lost 8 bases, with 19 bases spanning the gap. Germline lookup yields CDR1 LGHNA and CDR2 YSLEER. CDR3: CASSQDGASPDTQYF. CDR3 in DNA: TGCGCCAGCAGCCAGGATGGGGCTAGCCCGGATACCCAGTACTTC.

Points on this clonotype: A much more abundant neighbour one base away suggests this may be a read error. The gene calls are TRBV29-1 and TRBJ1-4, with D possibly being TRBD1 (6 bases). Germline CDR1 reads SQVTM; CDR2 reads ANQGSEA. The CDR3 is 13 residues long. The CDR3 loop is CSVEAGANKKLFF. CDR3 nucleotides: TGCAGCGTTGAGGCAGGGGCTAATAAAAAACTGTTTTTT.

To note about this clonotype: A much larger clone lies one base from this, so it may be a read error. The J gene is TRBJ2-1, the V gene TRBV7-9; D possibly corresponds to TRBD2 (5 bases). CDR1 and CDR2 (germline): SEHNR, FQNEAQ (reference sequence). The CDR3 covers 16 residues. The CDR3 bases are TGTGCCAGCATCTTAGGAGGCAGGAGATACTACAATGAGCAGTTCTTC. Its protein is CASILGGRRYYNEQFF. Supplemented by reference TRBV7-9 and TRBJ2-1, the full variable domain reads DTGVSQNPRHKITKRGQNVTFRCDPISEHNRLYWYRQTLGQGPEFLTYFQNEAQLEKSRLLSDRFSAERPKGSFSTLEIQRTEQGDSAMYLCASILGGRRYYNEQFFGPGTRLTVL.

There are many counts of this clonotype. The gene calls are TRBV20-1 and TRBJ2-3, with TRBD1 as a possible D gene (5 bases). The germline V gene has CDR1 DFQATT and CDR2 SNEGSKA (reference sequence). CDR3 length: 15 amino acids. With 3 bases removed from V and 3 bases from J, the gap between germline ends came to 16 bases. Here the CDR3 reads CSASVRRQGTDTQYF. The CDR3 DNA is TGCAGTGCTAGTGTCCGGCGGCAGGGAACAGATACGCAGTATTTT.

There are a few counts of this clonotype. The chain combines TRBV3-1 with TRBJ1-3; 8 bases line up with TRBD1. This CDR3 region has 17 residues. Germline lookup yields CDR1 LGHDT and CDR2 YNNKEL (reference sequence). With 1 base clipped from V and 4 bases from J, the junction kept 9 bases outside the gene matches. DNA for the CDR3: TGTGCCAGCAGCCAAGCGAACCCCAGGGGGCTCGGAAACACCATATATTTT. This codes for CASSQANPRGLGNTIYF. The entire variable domain, with the rest obtained from reference TRBV3-1 and TRBJ1-3, is as follows: DTAVSQTPKYLVTQMGNDKSIKCEQNLGHDTMYWYKQDSKKFLKIMFSYNNKELIINETVPNRFSPKSPDKAHLNLHINSLELGDSAVYFCASSQANPRGLGNTIYFGEGSWLTVV.

The sample holds many counts of this clonotype. The chain employs TRBV2 and TRBJ2-7, with TRBD2 identical over 9 bases. Germline CDR1 is SNHLY and CDR2 is FYNNEI. This CDR3 has 13 amino acids. J lost 3 bases, V lost 6 bases, and 3 bases had no gene match. In DNA, the CDR3 is TGTGCCAGCAGCTGGCGGGGGGGCTACGAGCAGTACTTC. This encodes CASSWRGGYEQYF.

This chain links TRBV5-1 with TRBJ2-3; TRBD2 is a possible D gene (5 bases). The germline gives CDR1 SGHRS, CDR2 YFSETQ. Trimming removed 5 bases from V and 3 bases from J, with 7 bases in between. The CDR3 has 12 residues. The CDR3 region has the DNA TGCGCCAGCAGGGAGGAAACAGATACGCAGTATTTT. Translated, it gives CASREETDTQYF.

Comment on this clonotype: This may stem from a read error, because a much larger clone lies one nucleotide away. The chain carries TRBV2 and TRBJ1-5; D gene ambiguous. The CDR3 runs to 14 residues. The V gene's germline CDR1 is SNHLY and CDR2 FYNNEI. This chain's CDR3 is CASSGTDGNHPQHF. The DNA of the CDR3 is TGTGCCAGCAGTGGTACCGATGGAAATCATCCCCAGCATTTT.

The chain joins TRBV7-2 to TRBJ2-7; the D call may be TRBD1 or TRBD2 (5 bases each). CDR1 and CDR2 (germline): SGHTA, FQGNSA. V was shortened by 4 bases and J by 3 bases, with 16 bases between the two germline ends. The CDR3 has 15 residues. The CDR3 DNA is TGTGCCAGCAGCTCCAATACCGGGACCTTCTACGAGCAGTACTTC. Protein product: CASSSNTGTFYEQYF. The full variable domain, in which reference TRBV7-2 and TRBJ2-7 provide the parts outside the CDR3, is GAGVSQSPSNKVTEKGKDVELRCDPISGHTALYWYRQSLGQGLEFLIYFQGNSAPDKSGLPSDRFSAERTGGSVSTLTIQRTQQEDSAVYLCASSSNTGTFYEQYFGPGTRLTVT.

The CDR3 loop is CASTERGKETQYF. CDR3 nucleotides: TGTGCCAGCACTGAGCGGGGGAAAGAGACCCAGTACTTC. The chain uses TRBV12-3 or TRBV12-4 and TRBJ2-5, with 8 bases aligning to TRBD2. The CDR3 totals 13 residues. Germline trimming cut 7 bases from V and 3 bases from J; bases unmatched to any gene: 4.

The table lists this clonotype with a few counts. The chain couples TRBV5-5 to TRBJ2-3; possible D gene TRBD1, 6 bases. Germline V CDR1 and CDR2: SGHKS, YYEKEE (reference sequence). This CDR3 has 13 amino acids. Deletions cut 3 bases from V and 8 bases from J, with 13 bases between. The chain's CDR3 is CASSSELRGTQYF. CDR3 bases: TGTGCCAGCAGCTCGGAACTCAGGGGTACGCAGTATTTT.

The chain has TRBV3-1 and TRBJ2-7, with D perhaps TRBD2 (6 bases). V was clipped by 4 bases and J by 4 bases, with 17 bases between them. CDR1 is LGHDT and CDR2 is YNNKEL in the germline V gene (reference sequence). The CDR3 length is 15 residues. Written as DNA, the CDR3 is TGTGCCAGCAGCCCCCTCGTGAAGGGAGGATACGAGCAGTACTTC. The encoded protein is CASSPLVKGGYEQYF.

As regards this clonotype: A read error may explain this, as a much larger clone is one base away. The rearrangement links TRBV5-4 to TRBJ2-7, with TRBD2 identical over 8 bases. The CDR3 runs 14 residues. The germline V gene encodes CDR1 SGHNT and CDR2 YYREEE (reference sequence). The CDR3 protein is CASSSPGRAGEKYF. CDR3 nucleotides: TGTGCCAGCAGCTCCCCCGGGAGGGCGGGCGAGAAGTACTTC.

This clonotype was recorded at least ten times. The V and J genes are TRBV7-9 and TRBJ1-1; no clear D gene. This CDR3 has 14 amino acids. Germline CDR1 SEHNR, CDR2 FQNEAQ (reference sequence). The ends were cut back, 2 bases at V and 3 bases at J, with 10 bases in the middle. CDR3 region: CASSLTNGDTEAFF. The CDR3 DNA reads TGTGCCAGCAGCTTAACAAATGGGGACACTGAAGCTTTCTTT.

This clonotype was seen repeatedly, ten times or more. This rearrangement joins TRBV4-1 to TRBJ1-1; 7 bases are shared with TRBD1. The trim removed 0 bases at V and 2 bases at J, leaving 6 bases unmatched. From germline, CDR1 is MGHRA and CDR2 YSYEKL. The CDR3 has 16 residues. CDR3 nucleotides: TGCGCCAGCAGCCAAGATCCGGACAGGAGTAACACTGAAGCTTTCTTT. Translated, it gives CASSQDPDRSNTEAFF.

With regard to this clonotype: Sequence at one end of the junction differs from germline and may be a read error. The V and J genes are TRBV27 and TRBJ2-1, with unresolved D. CDR3 length: 12 residues. The germline V gene has CDR1 MNHEY and CDR2 SMNVEV (reference sequence). For the CDR3, the DNA is TGTGCCAGCCTCTCTACAATGACTGAGCAGTCCTTC. Amino acid sequence: CASLSTMTEQSF.